The 27 T cell receptor beta chains in this list originate from one sample, sequenced in a study of cytomegalovirus exposure and HLA in healthy donors. In the PCR, 60 Vbeta and 13 Jbeta primers were used. Some clones are missing from TCRdb's copy, which holds only in-frame ones; the method was immunoSEQ multiplex PCR. This sample yields 150,000 to 200,000 clones, of which roughly 88% are seen a single time; around 1.3% belongs to the top ten. The sample comprised PBMCs. These receptors came from a boy between 2 and 10 years old in good health and CMV-seronegative.

The chain recombines TRBV9 with TRBJ1-2, with a possible D match to TRBD1 (6 bases). Germline V CDR1 and CDR2: SGDLS, YYNGEE. V was trimmed by 3 bases and J by 4 bases, leaving 19 bases between them. This CDR3 region has 16 residues. The CDR3 protein is CASSAHRDTSFYGYTF. CDR3 sequence (DNA): TGTGCCAGCAGCGCCCACCGGGACACAAGCTTCTATGGCTACACCTTC.

V gene TRBV5-1 combines with J gene TRBJ2-5, with D unresolved. There are 13 residues in the CDR3. Trimming took 0 bases from V and 1 from J, leaving 4 bases between them. CDR1 and CDR2 from the germline V gene are SGHRS and YFSETQ. The chain's CDR3 is CASSLGGQETQYF. The CDR3, as DNA: TGCGCCAGCAGCTTGGGCGGCCAAGAGACCCAGTACTTC.

The V call is TRBV27, the J call TRBJ2-7, with TRBD1 matching 7 bases. There are 14 residues in the CDR3. V trimming: 4 bases; J trimming: 2 bases; junction bases outside the gene matches: 5. CDR1 is MNHEY and CDR2 is SMNVEV in the germline V gene (reference sequence). The DNA for the CDR3 is TGTGCCAGCAGTTCTAGACAGGGTGCCTACGAGCAGTACTTC. Protein product: CASSSRQGAYEQYF.

The rearrangement links TRBV30 to TRBJ2-3; 9 bases line up with TRBD2. This CDR3 is 17 amino acids long. J lost 5 bases, V lost 3 bases, and 15 bases had no gene match. Germline V gene lookup returns CDR1 GTSNPN and CDR2 SVGIG (reference sequence). CDR3 sequence (DNA): TGTGCCTGGAGCGAGGGGAGCGGGGGGCTCCAGGGAGATACGCAGTATTTT. Translated: CAWSEGSGGLQGDTQYF.

The chain carries TRBV27 and TRBJ1-1; the D is unclear. The CDR3 runs to 14 residues. Per the germline V gene, CDR1 is MNHEY and CDR2 is SMNVEV (reference sequence). V lost 2 bases, J lost 4 bases, and 11 bases lay in between. Here the CDR3 reads CASSLNGVITEAFF. The CDR3 DNA follows: TGTGCCAGCAGTTTAAACGGGGTCATCACTGAAGCTTTCTTT.

The chain joins TRBV4-3 to TRBJ2-7, with 10 bases identical to TRBD1. Trimming at V came to 7 bases and at J to 6 bases, leaving 9 bases not matched to a gene. The CDR3 extends over 14 amino acids. Germline CDR1 and CDR2: LGHNA and YSLEER. This chain's CDR3 is CASTSSGQGCEQYV. CDR3 in DNA: TGCGCCAGCACTTCATCGGGACAGGGGTGCGAGCAGTACGTC.

V usage is TRBV7-2 and J usage is TRBJ2-7, with 10 positions matching TRBD1. This CDR3 has 16 amino acids. Looked up from germline, CDR1 is SGHTA and CDR2 is FQGNSA. Trimming cost V 5 bases and J 3 bases; bases outside gene matches: 10. The CDR3 reads CASSPGGDRGNYEQYF. CDR3 sequence (DNA): TGTGCCAGCAGCCCCGGGGGGGACAGGGGAAACTACGAGCAGTACTTC.

The V and J genes are TRBV7-2 and TRBJ2-3; 9 positions agree with TRBD1. Germline V CDR1 and CDR2: SGHTA, FQGNSA. The CDR3 is made up of 15 amino acids. V was clipped by 5 bases and J by 3 bases; unmatched bases: 6. Written as DNA, the CDR3 is TGTGCCAGCAGCCGGGACAGGGCTAGTACAGATACGCAGTATTTT. It encodes CASSRDRASTDTQYF.

V and J are TRBV18 and TRBJ2-5; D is possibly TRBD1 (5 bases). V was shortened by 6 bases and J by 4 bases, with 15 bases between the two germline ends. The CDR3 sequence is 14 residues long. Germline CDR1 reads KGHSH; CDR2 reads LQKENI. CDR3 residues: CASSNTGTGETQYF. CDR3 nucleotides: TGTGCCAGCTCCAACACAGGAACGGGAGAGACCCAGTACTTC.

The DNA of the CDR3 is TGTGCCAGCAGAGCCGCCCGGGACTTGAACACCGGGGAGCTGTTTTTT. It yields the protein CASRAARDLNTGELFF. The chain recombines TRBV11-2 with TRBJ2-2; TRBD2 might be the D (6 bases). Deletions cut 6 bases from V and 1 base from J, with 15 bases between. The CDR3 length is 16 residues. Germline V gene data show CDR1 as SGHAT and CDR2 as FQNNGV.

The V and J genes are TRBV25-1 and TRBJ2-1, with 7 positions matching TRBD2. Trimming took 10 bases from V and 9 from J; bases not matched to a gene: 6. Germline lookup yields CDR1 MGHDK and CDR2 SYGVNS. There are 11 residues in the CDR3. The DNA for the CDR3 is TGTGCCACTGAGAGCGGGATTGAGCAGTTCTTC. Amino acid sequence: CATESGIEQFF.

This clone appeared a few times. V and J are TRBV4-3 and TRBJ1-5; TRBD1 matches at 7 bases. CDR1 is LGHNA, CDR2 YSLEER, per germline. V dropped 2 bases and J dropped 7; count of bases not matched to a gene: 5. The CDR3 contains 14 residues. CDR3 in DNA: TGCGCCAGCAGCCAACGGACAGGCGGCCAGCCCCAGCATTTT. Translated, it gives CASSQRTGGQPQHF.

CDR3 protein: CASSEFQQGVKGYGYTF. CDR3 in DNA: TGTGCCAGCAGTGAATTTCAACAGGGTGTAAAGGGCTATGGCTACACCTTC. The V and J genes are TRBV25-1 and TRBJ1-2; D is perhaps TRBD1 (6 bases). V lost 1 base and J lost 4, with 19 bases in between. The germline V gene has CDR1 MGHDK and CDR2 SYGVNS. The CDR3 runs to 17 residues.

The chain recombines TRBV7-2 with TRBJ2-5; D is uncertain. Germline V CDR1 and CDR2: SGHTA, FQGNSA. V was clipped by 2 bases and J by 2 bases, with 9 bases between them. CDR3 length: 14 residues. CDR3 in amino acids: CASSLSLDQETQYF. The CDR3 nucleotides are TGTGCCAGCAGCTTATCCCTAGATCAAGAGACCCAGTACTTC.

The chain employs TRBV4-3 and TRBJ2-1, with TRBD2 identical over 9 bases. V gave up 3 bases and J gave up 8 bases; unmatched junction bases: 14. The CDR3 is made up of 17 amino acids. Looked up from germline, CDR1 is LGHNA and CDR2 is YSLEER. The CDR3 bases are TGCGCCAGCAGCCAGGTTGGGGCGGGAGGGTATATGGATGAGCAGTTCTTC. Its translation is CASSQVGAGGYMDEQFF.

The chain is built from TRBV5-5 and TRBJ2-5; D unclear. Trimming cost V 0 bases and J 2 bases, with 5 bases left between them. CDR3 length: 13 amino acids. Germline V gene lookup returns CDR1 SGHKS and CDR2 YYEKEE (reference sequence). Here the CDR3 reads CASSLVPQETQYF. The CDR3 DNA follows: TGTGCCAGCAGCTTGGTTCCGCAAGAGACCCAGTACTTC.

This clone was observed once. The chain uses TRBV19 and TRBJ2-1; maybe TRBD2 (5 bases). Germline V gene data show CDR1 as LNHDA and CDR2 as SQIVND (reference sequence). The CDR3 sequence is 16 residues long. V lost 3 bases and J 0 bases, leaving 12 bases between the germline ends. The DNA for the CDR3 is TGTGCCAGTAGTATGGGTAGCGCTAGCTCCTACAATGAGCAGTTCTTC. Translating it yields CASSMGSASSYNEQFF.

This chain connects TRBV7-9 to TRBJ2-5, with 7 bases aligning to TRBD2. CDR1 and CDR2 from the germline V gene are SEHNR and FQNEAQ (reference sequence). The CDR3 covers 15 residues. Trimming took 4 bases from V and 5 from J; bases not matched to a gene: 10. The CDR3 DNA reads as TGTGCCAGCAGCTCCCTTCGGGCTAGCGGCGAGACCCAGTACTTC. Its translation is CASSSLRASGETQYF.

V usage is TRBV25-1 and J usage is TRBJ2-5, with TRBD2 matching over 9 bases. Germline V lookup: CDR1 MGHDK, CDR2 SYGVNS. This CDR3 is built from 16 residues. V was pared by 2 bases and J by 9 bases, with 13 bases of the junction left unmatched. CDR3 residues: CASSEQESSGAQAQYF. The CDR3 DNA reads TGTGCCAGCAGTGAACAGGAGTCTAGCGGGGCCCAGGCCCAGTACTTC.

This chain joins TRBV5-6 and TRBJ2-7, with 10 positions matching TRBD1. The V segment lost 4 bases and the J segment 5 bases; nucleotides outside the gene matches: 9. Germline V lookup: CDR1 SGHDT, CDR2 YYEEEE. The CDR3 is 15 amino acids. The CDR3 coding sequence is TGTGCCAGCAGCCTACTCTCGACAGGGGGCCACGAGCAGTACTTC. Amino acids: CASSLLSTGGHEQYF.

This clone occurred a few times. This chain's CDR3 is CASSVGTGNAGANVLTF. CDR3 nucleotide sequence: TGTGCCAGTAGTGTCGGGACAGGTAACGCTGGGGCCAACGTCCTGACTTTC. The chain recombines TRBV19 with TRBJ2-6; TRBD1 aligns across 8 bases. The germline V gene has CDR1 LNHDA and CDR2 SQIVND (reference sequence). V shed 5 bases, J shed 2 bases, and the junction held 8 bases outside the gene matches. This CDR3 contains 17 residues.

The CDR3 is CASSLPGTPYNEQFF. Written as DNA, the CDR3 is TGTGCCAGCAGCCTTCCTGGGACACCCTACAATGAGCAGTTCTTC. This chain connects TRBV7-2 to TRBJ2-1, with D possibly TRBD1 on 6 matching bases. The V gene's germline CDR1 is SGHTA and CDR2 FQGNSA. The CDR3 extends over 15 amino acids. Deletions cut 5 bases from V and 2 bases from J, with 13 bases between.

V gene TRBV9 combines with J gene TRBJ1-2; a possible D gene is TRBD1 (6 bases). The germline V gene has CDR1 SGDLS and CDR2 YYNGEE. The CDR3 contains 15 residues. V was clipped by 4 bases and J by 2 bases, with 15 bases between them. CDR3 sequence: CASSQGGALNYGYTF. CDR3 in DNA: TGTGCCAGCAGCCAAGGGGGGGCCCTAAACTATGGCTACACCTTC.

The genes are TRBV5-6 and TRBJ1-1; D not certain. This CDR3 contains 13 residues. Trimming removed 0 bases at V and 4 bases at J, with 7 bases between. From germline, CDR1 is SGHDT and CDR2 YYEEEE. CDR3: CASSLGHLTEAFF. CDR3 DNA sequence: TGTGCCAGCAGCTTGGGACACCTCACTGAAGCTTTCTTT. The full variable domain, in which reference TRBV5-6 and TRBJ1-1 provide the parts outside the CDR3, is DAGVTQSPTHLIKTRGQQVTLRCSPKSGHDTVSWYQQALGQGPQFIFQYYEEEERQRGNFPDRFSGHQFPNYSSELNVNALLLGDSALYLCASSLGHLTEAFFGQGTRLTVV.

V usage is TRBV19 and J usage is TRBJ1-4, with TRBD1 matching over 7 bases. There are 15 residues in the CDR3. Germline loops: CDR1 LNHDA, CDR2 SQIVND (reference sequence). With 5 bases clipped from V and 2 bases from J, the junction kept 5 bases outside the gene matches. In DNA form, the CDR3 reads TGTGCCAGTAGTGACGCAGGGGGGACTAATGAAAAACTGTTTTTT. It is translated as CASSDAGGTNEKLFF.

The CDR3 protein is CASSAPDHASQYF. CDR3 bases: TGTGCCAGTAGTGCCCCCGATCACGCGTCCCAGTACTTC. The rearrangement uses TRBV19 and TRBJ2-5; D not certain. The germline gives CDR1 LNHDA, CDR2 SQIVND (reference sequence). V was clipped by 5 bases and J by 9 bases, with 16 bases between them. The CDR3 has 13 residues.

The chain has TRBV2 and TRBJ1-4; D perhaps matches TRBD1 (5 bases). This CDR3 region has 14 residues. With 2 bases removed from V and 3 bases from J, the gap between germline ends came to 7 bases. Per germline, CDR1 SNHLY and CDR2 FYNNEI. The CDR3 loop is CASSENRPNEKLFF. The CDR3 DNA is TGTGCCAGCAGTGAAAACAGGCCTAATGAAAAACTGTTTTTT.